The rows below give T cell receptor beta chains drawn from one sample of a study of breast tumors, draining lymph nodes, adjacent tissues. TCRdb passed the multiplex PCR reads through MiXCR, listing each CDR3 protein once. The repertoire holds 160,000 or so distinct CDR3 sequences, roughly a third seen once, with approximately 3.9% in the top ten. Sequencing was carried out using axillary lymph node tissue. The receptors were gathered from a female donor with breast cancer. Some clones in this sample may be carry-over from other donors' samples. Each CDR3 is given with its conserved first and last residue. The order of the fields is J gene, V gene, CDR3 protein.

>TRBJ2-5|TRBV15
CPGLGGRDQETQHF
>TRBJ2-7|TRBV7-2
CASSLGTEPLYEQHF
>TRBJ1-4|TRBV10-3
CAISDRRGTNEKLFF
>TRBJ2-7|TRBV24-1
CATSESGVFEQYF
>TRBJ2-5|TRBV9
CASSVYLEGEETQYF
>TRBJ2-4|TRBV10-1
CASSKRQGSHIQYF
>TRBJ1-2|TRBV6-6
CASSYAASGYTF
>TRBJ1-2|TRBV7-2
CASSSSIGGNYGYTF
>TRBJ2-3|TRBV21-1
CASSTSSPGSGNTQYF
>TRBJ2-1|TRBV7-9
CASSLAASHEQFF
>TRBJ1-5|TRBV7-2
CASSLTGVSNQPQHF
>TRBJ1-6|TRBV19
CASSTRDSYNSPLHF
>TRBJ1-2|TRBV7-2
CASSLEIVATGAYGYTF
>TRBJ1-4|TRBV20-1
CSARGNEKLFF
>TRBJ1-4|TRBV28
CASSLRGLGEKLFF
>TRBJ2-3|TRBV19
CASGGTGADTQYF
>TRBJ2-3|TRBV5-8
CASSFLGRALDTQYF
>TRBJ2-7|TRBV2
CASTGLALSYEQYF
>TRBJ1-4|TRBV20-1
CSARLRGTNEKLFF
>TRBJ1-4|TRBV24-1
CATSGGIHEKLFF
>TRBJ2-7|TRBV27
CASSLGSPASYEQYF
>TRBJ1-2|TRBV5-6
CASSSRGQRESYGYTF
>TRBJ2-7|TRBV7-2
CASSQPGLPYEQYF
>TRBJ2-1|TRBV19
CASTKSGEPYNEQFF
>TRBJ2-5|TRBV6-5
CASRGGGTAETQYF
>TRBJ2-2|TRBV28
CASSAPGQGIGELLF
>TRBJ2-1|TRBV24-1
CAKGRWSSYNEQFF
>TRBJ1-4|TRBV7-9
CASSLGLRTNEKLFF
>TRBJ1-2|TRBV6-5
CASSPLSGSISYGYTF
>TRBJ2-1|TRBV5-1
CASRNSGGNSYNEQFF
>TRBJ2-1|TRBV30
CACEAGTRDEQFF
>TRBJ2-1|TRBV12-3/TRBV12-4
CASIRRGEQFF
>TRBJ2-7|TRBV4-1
CASSQEGPAESYEQYF
>TRBJ1-4|TRBV6-5
CASRGPWGVATNEKLFF
>TRBJ1-5|TRBV20-1
CSAGYSGGGQPQHF
>TRBJ2-6|TRBV6-5
CASSYSISRGISGANVLTF
>TRBJ2-1|TRBV7-3
CASGGRGAGNEQFF
>TRBJ2-5|TRBV7-3
CASSPGGRGETQYF
>TRBJ2-3|TRBV6-2/TRBV6-3
CASSHSSDEQYF
>TRBJ1-1|TRBV20-1
CSARVLGGDTEAFF
>TRBJ1-4|TRBV27
CASSLVAGGGEKLFF
>TRBJ2-7|TRBV7-2
CASSFYSGYEQYF
>TRBJ2-3|TRBV6-1
CASRHRDGRTDTQYF
>TRBJ1-1|TRBV10-1
CASKQGVNTEAFF
>TRBJ1-2|TRBV4-3
CASGQLQNYGYTF
>TRBJ1-3|TRBV5-4
CASNSGAGAGNTIYF
>TRBJ2-7|TRBV6-5
CASSTRWLAGYVQYF
>TRBJ2-1|TRBV19
CASSILGQGGNEQFF
>TRBJ1-2|TRBV6-5
CASSHSASYGYTF
>TRBJ2-3|TRBV7-9
CASSLPTSGTDTQYF
>TRBJ2-5|TRBV6-6
CAIRGQEVQETQYF
>TRBJ1-1|TRBV5-1
CASSLAGLGESEAFF
>TRBJ2-5|TRBV6-1
CASSVGETQYF
>TRBJ2-2|TRBV7-3
CASSLTVPSNTGELFF
>TRBJ2-4|TRBV5-1
CASSARTSGVSKNIQYF
>TRBJ1-1|TRBV2
CASSVQGGTEAFF
>TRBJ1-4|TRBV3-1
CASSHPPTNEKLFF
>TRBJ1-6|TRBV6-2/TRBV6-3
CASSTSSPLHF
>TRBJ2-2|TRBV28
CASSPPSGGGGGELFF
>TRBJ2-4|TRBV20-1
CSALRSRLQNIQYF